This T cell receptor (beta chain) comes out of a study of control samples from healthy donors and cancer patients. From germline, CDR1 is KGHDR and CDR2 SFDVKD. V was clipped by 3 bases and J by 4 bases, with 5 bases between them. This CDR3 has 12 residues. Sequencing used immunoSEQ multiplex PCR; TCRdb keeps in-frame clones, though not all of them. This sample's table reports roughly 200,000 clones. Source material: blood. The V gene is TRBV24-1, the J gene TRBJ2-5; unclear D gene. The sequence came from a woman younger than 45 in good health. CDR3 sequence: CATSDTAETQYF. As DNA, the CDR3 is TGTGCCACCAGTGATACCGCAGAGACCCAGTACTTC.